One and the same sample provided the 12 T cell receptor beta chains below, sequenced in a study of cytomegalovirus exposure and HLA in healthy donors. Repertoires were generated with immunoSEQ multiplex PCR, while TCRdb's copy carries only in-frame clones and drops some. Of approximately 49,000 clones in the sample, 92% were seen once. The sample taken for sequencing was PBMCs. These receptors originate from a man younger than 30 in good health and CMV-seronegative.

The chain couples TRBV5-1 to TRBJ1-2, with TRBD1 matching over 7 bases. The CDR3 covers 15 residues. Germline trimming cut 2 bases from V and 3 bases from J; bases unmatched to any gene: 7. The V gene's germline CDR1 is SGHRS and CDR2 YFSETQ. CDR3 region: CASSLLQGSDYGYTF. The CDR3 bases are TGCGCCAGCAGCTTACTACAGGGGTCTGACTATGGCTACACCTTC.

V gene TRBV30 combines with J gene TRBJ2-5; maybe TRBD2 (5 bases). Germline V CDR1 and CDR2: GTSNPN, SVGIG (reference sequence). The CDR3 is made up of 13 amino acids. Trimming shortened V by 0 bases and J by 4 bases, and 9 bases separated the two germline ends. CDR3 in amino acids: CAWSVLGRETQYF. The CDR3 DNA reads TGTGCCTGGAGTGTATTGGGGAGAGAGACCCAGTACTTC.

This chain connects TRBV10-3 to TRBJ1-2; D is unclear. Germline-derived CDR1 and CDR2 are ENHRY and SYGVKD. V shed 0 bases and J shed 11 bases, with 7 bases lying between them. The CDR3 is made up of 11 amino acids. The DNA of the CDR3 is TGTGCCATCAGTGAGTCGATGGAGTACACCTTC. It specifies CAISESMEYTF.

This chain joins TRBV15 and TRBJ2-1, with TRBD1 identical over 8 bases. Germline CDR1 reads LNHNV; CDR2 reads YYDKDF (reference sequence). The CDR3 is 15 residues long. J lost 3 bases, V lost 4 bases, and 5 bases had no gene match. The CDR3 DNA follows: TGTGCCACCAGCAAGTTAGGACAGGGCTACAATGAGCAGTTCTTC. Translating gives CATSKLGQGYNEQFF.

The chain carries TRBV9 and TRBJ2-6; TRBD2 is a possible D gene (5 bases). V lost 0 bases and J 2 bases, leaving 12 bases between the germline ends. The CDR3 consists of 17 residues. Germline V lookup: CDR1 SGDLS, CDR2 YYNGEE. CDR3 bases: TGTGCCAGCAGCGTAGTCGGGATTGGCGCTGGGGCCAACGTCCTGACTTTC. It is translated as CASSVVGIGAGANVLTF.

The chain has TRBV9 and TRBJ2-7; TRBD2 matches at 8 bases. Germline CDR1 SGDLS, CDR2 YYNGEE. The CDR3 is made up of 16 amino acids. Trimming cost V 3 bases and J 3 bases; bases outside gene matches: 11. CDR3 DNA: TGTGCCAGCAGCGCTCGGGGGGGGACCCCTATCTACGAGCAGTACTTC. Translated: CASSARGGTPIYEQYF. The full variable domain, with the rest looked up from reference TRBV9 and TRBJ2-7, is DSGVTQTPKHLITATGQRVTLRCSPRSGDLSVYWYQQSLDQGLQFLIQYYNGEERAKGNILERFSAQQFPDLHSELNLSSLELGDSALYFCASSARGGTPIYEQYFGPGTRLTVT.

The V and J genes are TRBV7-2 and TRBJ2-7; D possibly corresponds to TRBD2 (5 bases). There are 15 residues in the CDR3. V lost 2 bases and J lost 3, with 14 bases in between. CDR1 and CDR2 (germline): SGHTA, FQGNSA. The CDR3 reads CASSLSGLGIYEQYF. The CDR3 DNA sequence: TGTGCCAGCAGCTTATCAGGACTGGGAATCTACGAGCAGTACTTC.

This clone is a singleton in its sample. This chain links TRBV4-1 with TRBJ1-1; 7 bases align to TRBD1. Germline loops: CDR1 MGHRA, CDR2 YSYEKL. CDR3 length: 14 residues. V was clipped by 7 bases and J by 0 bases; unmatched bases: 5. In DNA form, the CDR3 reads TGCGCCAGCACCACGGGACAGATGAACACTGAAGCTTTCTTT. Protein: CASTTGQMNTEAFF.

The genes are TRBV7-9 and TRBJ2-7; 10 bases align to TRBD2. Germline CDR1 and CDR2: SEHNR and FQNEAQ (reference sequence). The CDR3 has 16 residues. V lost 0 bases, J lost 7 bases, and 9 bases stayed unmatched. DNA for the CDR3: TGTGCCAGCAGCTTAGCTGTTGGGCTAGCGGGAGTGGAGCAGTACTTC. It codes for CASSLAVGLAGVEQYF.

The chain combines TRBV2 with TRBJ2-7; maybe TRBD2 (6 bases). V was clipped by 7 bases and J by 1 base, with 20 bases between them. Germline assignment: CDR1 SNHLY and CDR2 FYNNEI. The CDR3 has 16 residues. The CDR3 protein is CASNTNMRGGSYEQYF. The CDR3 DNA reads as TGTGCCAGCAACACCAACATGCGGGGCGGGTCCTACGAGCAGTACTTC. Drawing the rest from reference TRBV2 and TRBJ2-7, the complete variable domain is EPEVTQTPSHQVTQMGQEVILRCVPISNHLYFYWYRQILGQKVEFLVSFYNNEISEKSEIFDDQFSVERPDGSNFTLKIRSTKLEDSAMYFCASNTNMRGGSYEQYFGPGTRLTVT.

The chain combines TRBV27 with TRBJ2-7; TRBD2 aligns across 11 bases. J was trimmed by 4 bases and V by 3 bases; bases with no gene match: 5. Germline CDR1 MNHEY, CDR2 SMNVEV (reference sequence). This CDR3 is 15 amino acids long. This chain's CDR3 is CASSFTSGSGYEQYF. DNA for the CDR3: TGTGCCAGCAGTTTCACTAGCGGGAGTGGGTACGAGCAGTACTTC.

V is TRBV9 and J is TRBJ2-1, with 7 bases that match TRBD2. Germline-derived CDR1 and CDR2 are SGDLS and YYNGEE. The CDR3 has 16 residues. The V and J ends lost 1 base and 6 bases, in that order; junction bases with no gene match: 10. The CDR3 region has the DNA TGTGCCAGCAGCGTACCCACTAGCGATAACCTCAATGAGCAGTTCTTC. Translating it yields CASSVPTSDNLNEQFF.